This entry concerns a single T cell receptor (beta chain). The sample originates from a study of blood T cell repertoires in COVID-19. Study-level background: Acute and convalescent COVID-19 samples came from the United States, Italy and Spain. PBMCs, B-cell-depleted T cells, or T cells provided the cDNA or gDNA that made up the material.

Under the authors' procedure: The assay estimated nucleated cells by amplifying reference gene primers. Profiling relied on immunoSEQ multiplex PCR, and the TCRdb table lists in-frame clones only, not all of them. The DNA was the basis for D and trimming; V, J and clone size are from that table. The profile shows 200,000 or so clones, about nine tenths of them singletons. The sequenced sample consisted of peripheral blood. The source of this sequence is a man in his fifties with acute or convalescent COVID-19.

The CDR3 DNA sequence: TGTGCCAGCAGCCCCGACAGCCTGAACACTGAAGCTTTCTTT. Amino acids: CASSPDSLNTEAFF. The chain links TRBV6-6 to TRBJ1-1; TRBD1 is a possible D gene (5 bases). The CDR3 contains 14 residues. Between the trimmed V and J ends, which lost 6 bases and 0 bases, there was a span of 11 bases. The germline V gene encodes CDR1 MNHNY and CDR2 SVGAGI (reference sequence).